The rows below give T cell receptor beta chains drawn from one sample of a study of glioma-infiltrating T cells after dendritic cell vaccination. TCRdb keeps only in-frame clones here, not all; method: immunoSEQ multiplex PCR. The sample has approximately 64,000 clones, roughly four fifths seen once. This sample comprised blood, obtained before dendritic cell vaccination. The receptors stem from a human donor with glioblastoma. CDR3s include the opening cysteine and the closing phenylalanine or tryptophan. Each record gives: CDR3 protein, CDR3 DNA, D gene, J gene, V gene, clone size. The D gene is left open where the match is weak. The size entry is marked missing in some rows and otherwise reads once, few, many or a size class.

CASSPGSGGGAQETQYF	TGTGCCAGCAGCCCCGGCTCCGGTGGGGGGGCACAAGAGACCCAGTACTTC	-	TRBJ2-5	TRBV9	-
CASSLSSGGGRSEQYF	TGTGCCAGCAGCTTAAGTAGCGGGGGTGGGAGGAGCGAGCAGTACTTC	TRBD2	TRBJ2-7	TRBV7-2	once
CASQRDYSNQPQHF	TGTGCCAGCCAGAGGGATTATAGCAATCAGCCCCAGCATTTT	-	TRBJ1-5	TRBV2	-
CASSPGQATEQYF	TGTGCCAGCAGCCCGGGACAGGCTACCGAGCAGTACTTC	TRBD1	TRBJ2-7	TRBV6-1	-
CASSAVGRGRISPLHF	TGTGCCAGCAGTGCGGTGGGCAGGGGGCGAATATCACCCCTCCACTTT	TRBD1	TRBJ1-6	TRBV25-1	-
CASSLSGGAFRNEQFF	TGTGCCAGCAGCTTGAGCGGGGGGGCTTTTCGCAATGAGCAGTTCTTC	TRBD2	TRBJ2-1	TRBV5-4	-
CASSYSTVAVAYEQYF	TGTGCCAGCAGTTACTCGACGGTGGCGGTAGCCTACGAGCAGTACTTC	-	TRBJ2-7	TRBV6-6	-
CASSGGVQRGFNEQFF	TGTGCCAGCAGTGGGGGTGTGCAGCGGGGCTTCAATGAGCAGTTCTTC	TRBD2	TRBJ2-1	TRBV28	-
CASSARLAGGTDTQYF	TGTGCCAGCAGCGCGCGACTAGCGGGTGGCACAGATACGCAGTATTTT	TRBD2	TRBJ2-3	TRBV5-4	-
CASSHPPYDKEGEAFF	TGCGCCAGCAGTCATCCACCCTACGACAAAGAAGGTGAAGCTTTCTTT	-	TRBJ1-1	TRBV23-1	few
CASSFFYTGAPNYGYTF	TGTGCCAGCAGTTTTTTTTATACAGGGGCACCTAACTATGGCTACACCTTC	TRBD1	TRBJ1-2	TRBV27	-
CASSQELARETQYF	TGCGCCAGCAGCCAAGAACTAGCGCGAGAGACCCAGTACTTC	TRBD2	TRBJ2-5	TRBV4-1	few
CASTTDGGSSQPQHF	TGTGCCAGCACCACCGACGGAGGATCGAGTCAGCCCCAGCATTTT	-	TRBJ1-5	TRBV6-1	-
CASKLSGNTIYF	TGTGCCAGTAAGCTATCCGGAAACACCATATATTTT	-	TRBJ1-3	TRBV19	-
CASSLDSFYGYTF	TGTGCCAGCAGCTTAGACTCTTTCTATGGCTACACCTTC	-	TRBJ1-2	TRBV11-2	-
CTSSLKPSIAGGPHEQYF	TGCACCAGCAGTCTCAAGCCGTCAATAGCGGGGGGGCCGCACGAGCAGTACTTC	-	TRBJ2-7	TRBV1	-
CASSQAYYTIYF	TGTGCCAGCAGCCAAGCGTACTACACCATATATTTT	-	TRBJ1-3	TRBV14	-
CASSFRGSNEKLFF	TGTGCCAGCAGCTTCCGGGGGTCGAATGAAAAACTGTTTTTT	-	TRBJ1-4	TRBV5-6	-
CASSLETSGTDTQYF	TGCGCCAGCAGCTTGGAGACTAGCGGCACAGATACGCAGTATTTT	TRBD2	TRBJ2-3	TRBV5-1	-
CASSVGLEQYF	TGTGCCAGCAGTGTGGGCCTTGAGCAGTACTTC	-	TRBJ2-7	TRBV2	-
CASSSGQGESPLHF	TGTGCCAGCAGCTCGGGACAGGGAGAGTCACCCCTCCACTTT	TRBD1	TRBJ1-6	TRBV7-9	few
CAWSPGSYGYTF	TGTGCCTGGAGTCCCGGGTCCTATGGCTACACCTTC	-	TRBJ1-2	TRBV30	-
CASSLRGGVKVEAFF	TGCGCCAGCAGCTTGAGGGGGGGCGTCAAGGTTGAAGCTTTCTTT	-	TRBJ1-1	TRBV5-1	-
CASRFGRGSSYNSPLHF	TGTGCCAGCAGATTTGGACGAGGGAGCTCCTATAATTCACCCCTCCACTTT	-	TRBJ1-6	TRBV5-6	-
CASSLGYSTDTQYF	TGTGCCAGCAGCTTAGGCTACTCCACAGATACGCAGTATTTT	-	TRBJ2-3	TRBV7-9	-
CASSSAVELFF	TGTGCCAGCAGTTCCGCAGTGGAGCTGTTTTTT	-	TRBJ2-2	TRBV5-8	-
CASSGRRGQAYNEQFF	TGTGCCAGCAGTGGACGGCGGGGTCAGGCCTACAATGAGCAGTTCTTC	-	TRBJ2-1	TRBV6-1	-
CASSSTNLGEQYF	TGTGCTAGCAGCTCGACAAACCTGGGAGAGCAGTACTTC	-	TRBJ2-5	TRBV7-7	-
CASTNPLTSGGAYEQYF	TGTGCCAGCACCAACCCCCTGACTAGCGGGGGGGCCTACGAGCAGTACTTC	TRBD2	TRBJ2-7	TRBV28	-
CASSWSLRTASSGNTIYF	TGTGCCAGCAGCTGGTCCCTACGGACAGCCTCCTCTGGAAACACCATATATTTT	-	TRBJ1-3	TRBV7-8	-
CASSFTGHTNQPQHF	TGTGCCAGCAGCTTTACAGGTCATACTAATCAGCCCCAGCATTTT	-	TRBJ1-5	TRBV7-2	-
CASSTFQGQNNYGHTF	TGCGCCAGCAGCACTTTTCAAGGACAGAATAACTATGGCCACACCTTC	-	TRBJ1-2	TRBV5-1	-
CASSDRTGQGEQFF	TGTGCCAGCAGTGACCGGACAGGTCAAGGAGAGCAGTTCTTC	TRBD1	TRBJ2-1	TRBV6-1	-
CASSYLTSGATDTQYF	TGTGCCAGCAGTTACCTGACTAGCGGGGCCACAGATACGCAGTATTTT	TRBD2	TRBJ2-3	TRBV6-5	-
CASSLGQRTGEQYF	TGTGCCAGCAGCTTGGGTCAGCGGACCGGCGAGCAGTACTTC	-	TRBJ2-7	TRBV5-6	-
CASSQTYGGAILSDTQYF	TGTGCCAGCAGCCAAACTTACGGGGGGGCCATTCTATCTGATACGCAGTATTTT	TRBD2	TRBJ2-3	TRBV7-2	-
CASSLAGGSRGELFF	TGTGCCAGCAGCTTGGCTGGAGGGAGTAGAGGGGAGCTGTTTTTT	-	TRBJ2-2	TRBV5-4	-
CASSTPGQKGVYEQYF	TGTGCCAGCAGTACTCCAGGACAGAAGGGGGTCTACGAGCAGTACTTC	-	TRBJ2-7	TRBV7-2	-
CASTVTGVDTEAFF	TGTGCCAGCACCGTGACAGGGGTTGACACTGAAGCTTTCTTT	TRBD1	TRBJ1-1	TRBV28	-
CASSLVSGQGFVETQYF	TGTGCCAGCAGCTTAGTGTCGGGACAGGGGTTTGTGGAGACCCAGTACTTC	TRBD1	TRBJ2-5	TRBV11-2	-
CSAHRRTEAFF	TGCAGTGCCCACAGACGCACTGAAGCTTTCTTT	-	TRBJ1-1	TRBV20-1	-
CASSPLQISTDTQYF	TGTGCCAGCAGTCCCCTACAGATTAGCACAGATACGCAGTATTTT	-	TRBJ2-3	TRBV6-6	-
CASSDGPPETQYF	TGTGCCAGCAGTGATGGGCCCCCCGAAACCCAGTACTTC	-	TRBJ2-5	TRBV2	-
CASSIQGSDTQYF	TGTGCCAGCAGTATCCAGGGTAGTGATACGCAGTATTTT	-	TRBJ2-3	TRBV6-5	once
CATSRDMRPGELFF	TGTGCCACCAGCAGAGATATGCGGCCCGGGGAGCTGTTTTTT	-	TRBJ2-2	TRBV15	-
CASSSVGHHNEQFF	TGCGCCAGCAGCTCCGTCGGACACCACAATGAGCAGTTCTTC	-	TRBJ2-1	TRBV5-1	-
CASSLGGGRETQYF	TGTGCCAGCAGCCTCGGCGGGGGTAGAGAGACCCAGTACTTC	TRBD2	TRBJ2-5	TRBV5-4	once
CASSFEEGVTEAFF	TGTGCCAGCAGCTTTGAGGAGGGAGTTACTGAAGCTTTCTTT	-	TRBJ1-1	TRBV5-4	once
CASSGGQGGFYGYTF	TGCGCCAGCAGCGGGGGACAGGGTGGGTTCTATGGCTACACCTTC	TRBD1	TRBJ1-2	TRBV5-1	-
CASRGTGDNQPQHF	TGTGCCAGCAGGGGGACAGGGGACAATCAGCCCCAGCATTTT	TRBD1	TRBJ1-5	TRBV25-1	-
CASSIRGGRGNEQFF	TGTGCCAGCAGCATCCGGGGGGGGCGGGGGAATGAGCAGTTCTTC	TRBD2	TRBJ2-1	TRBV5-4	-
CSGSGQGMYEQYF	TGTAGTGGTTCGGGACAGGGAATGTATGAGCAGTACTTC	TRBD1	TRBJ2-7	TRBV29-1	-
CASSVVQGAGAEAFF	TGTGCCAGCAGCGTAGTACAGGGGGCAGGCGCTGAAGCTTTCTTT	TRBD1	TRBJ1-1	TRBV9	-
CASSQAQTYEQYF	TGTGCCAGCAGCCAAGCCCAGACCTACGAGCAGTACTTC	-	TRBJ2-7	TRBV4-2	-
CASTESGGVWNTEAFF	TGTGCCAGCACCGAGTCCGGGGGTGTATGGAACACTGAAGCTTTCTTT	-	TRBJ1-1	TRBV2	-
CASWGGANYGYTF	TGTGCCAGCTGGGGGGGGGCTAACTATGGCTACACCTTC	-	TRBJ1-2	TRBV2	-
CASSLSRWTSLFF	TGTGCCAGCAGTTTATCCCGCTGGACTAGTCTGTTCTTC	TRBD2	TRBJ2-1	TRBV27	-
CASSEFNEQYF	TGTGCCAGCAGTGAATTTAACGAGCAGTACTTC	-	TRBJ2-7	TRBV25-1	-